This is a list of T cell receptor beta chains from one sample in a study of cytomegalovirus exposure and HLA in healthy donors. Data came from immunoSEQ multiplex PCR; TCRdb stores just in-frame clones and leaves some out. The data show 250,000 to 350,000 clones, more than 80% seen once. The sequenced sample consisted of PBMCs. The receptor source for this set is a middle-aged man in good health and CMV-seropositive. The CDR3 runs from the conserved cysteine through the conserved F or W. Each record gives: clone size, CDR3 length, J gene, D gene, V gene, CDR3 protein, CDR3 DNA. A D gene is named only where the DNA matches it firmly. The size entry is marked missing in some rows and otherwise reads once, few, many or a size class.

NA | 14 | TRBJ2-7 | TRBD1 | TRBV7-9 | CASSFRDRVYEQYF | TGTGCCAGCAGCTTTCGGGACAGGGTCTACGAGCAGTACTTC
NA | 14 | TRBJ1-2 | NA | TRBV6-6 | CASKYLQANYGYTF | TGTGCCAGCAAATATCTCCAGGCGAACTATGGCTACACCTTC
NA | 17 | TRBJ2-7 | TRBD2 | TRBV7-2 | CASSPIRTSGSSYEQYF | TGTGCCAGCAGCCCTATCAGGACTAGCGGTAGCTCCTACGAGCAGTACTTC
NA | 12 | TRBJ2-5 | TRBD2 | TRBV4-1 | CASSHGGETQYF | TGCGCCAGCAGCCACGGGGGGGAGACCCAGTACTTC
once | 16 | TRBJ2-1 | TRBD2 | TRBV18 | CASSPQGLAGGNEQFF | TGTGCCAGCTCACCACAGGGACTAGCGGGAGGCAATGAGCAGTTCTTC
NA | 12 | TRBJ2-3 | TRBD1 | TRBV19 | CASRQGGNTQYF | TGTGCCAGTCGACAGGGGGGGAATACGCAGTATTTT
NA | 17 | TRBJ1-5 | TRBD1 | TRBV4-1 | CASSQGFTGARDQPQHF | TGCGCCAGCAGCCAGGGATTTACAGGGGCGCGCGATCAGCCCCAGCATTTT
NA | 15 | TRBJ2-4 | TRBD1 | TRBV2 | CASSVTGAAKNIQYF | TGTGCCAGCAGTGTAACAGGGGCAGCCAAAAACATTCAGTACTTC
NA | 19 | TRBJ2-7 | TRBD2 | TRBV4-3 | CASSPHNSLGLAESYEQYF | TGCGCCAGCAGCCCCCATAACTCCCTTGGGCTAGCGGAGTCCTACGAGCAGTACTTC
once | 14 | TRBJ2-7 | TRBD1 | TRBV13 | CASTFGTGNYEQYF | TGTGCCAGCACCTTCGGGACAGGCAACTACGAGCAGTACTTC
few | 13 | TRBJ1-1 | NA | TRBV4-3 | CASSQDLVTEAFF | TGCGCCAGCAGCCAAGATCTTGTGACTGAAGCTTTCTTT
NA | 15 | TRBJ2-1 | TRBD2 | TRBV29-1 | CSAGTSGHPYNEQFF | TGCAGCGCAGGGACTAGCGGTCATCCCTACAATGAGCAGTTCTTC
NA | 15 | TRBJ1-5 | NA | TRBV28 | CASTSSRRSGQPQHF | TGTGCCAGCACCTCCTCCCGCAGATCGGGTCAGCCCCAGCATTTT
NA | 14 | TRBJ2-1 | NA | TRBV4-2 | CASSQGGGGNEQFF | TGTGCCAGCAGCCAGGGGGGAGGGGGCAATGAGCAGTTCTTC
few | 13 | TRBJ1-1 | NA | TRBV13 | CASSLGVNTEAFF | TGTGCCAGCAGCTTGGGCGTAAACACTGAAGCTTTCTTT
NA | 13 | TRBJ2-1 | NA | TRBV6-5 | CASGPQGYNEQFF | TGTGCCAGCGGCCCACAGGGATACAATGAGCAGTTCTTC
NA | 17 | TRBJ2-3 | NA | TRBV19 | CASSNPPGAGDTDTQYF | TGTGCCAGTAGTAACCCCCCGGGTGCCGGGGACACAGATACGCAGTATTTT
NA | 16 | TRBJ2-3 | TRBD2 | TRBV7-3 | CASSLTGTSGTDTQYF | TGTGCCAGCAGCTTAACCGGGACTAGCGGGACAGATACGCAGTATTTT
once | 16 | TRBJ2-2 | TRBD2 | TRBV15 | CATSRGGGRETGELFF | TGTGCCACCAGCAGAGGGGGGGGGAGGGAGACCGGGGAGCTGTTTTTT
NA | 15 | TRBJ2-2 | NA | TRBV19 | CASSPLGAYSGELFF | TGTGCCAGTAGTCCTTTGGGAGCGTACAGCGGGGAGCTGTTTTTT
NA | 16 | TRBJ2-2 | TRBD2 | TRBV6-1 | CASSELPSGVTGELFF | TGTGCCAGCAGTGAATTGCCTAGCGGGGTCACCGGGGAGCTGTTTTTT
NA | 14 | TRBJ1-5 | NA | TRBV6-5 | CASSSSVGNQPQHF | TGTGCCAGCAGTTCGTCGGTTGGCAATCAGCCCCAGCATTTT
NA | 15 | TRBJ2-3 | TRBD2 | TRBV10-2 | CASSEGGRRTDTQYF | TGCGCCAGCAGTGAGGGCGGGAGAAGGACAGATACGCAGTATTTT
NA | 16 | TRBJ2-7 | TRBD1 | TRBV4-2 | CASSQDYTGVNYEQYF | TGTGCCAGCAGCCAAGATTACACAGGGGTTAACTACGAGCAGTACTTC